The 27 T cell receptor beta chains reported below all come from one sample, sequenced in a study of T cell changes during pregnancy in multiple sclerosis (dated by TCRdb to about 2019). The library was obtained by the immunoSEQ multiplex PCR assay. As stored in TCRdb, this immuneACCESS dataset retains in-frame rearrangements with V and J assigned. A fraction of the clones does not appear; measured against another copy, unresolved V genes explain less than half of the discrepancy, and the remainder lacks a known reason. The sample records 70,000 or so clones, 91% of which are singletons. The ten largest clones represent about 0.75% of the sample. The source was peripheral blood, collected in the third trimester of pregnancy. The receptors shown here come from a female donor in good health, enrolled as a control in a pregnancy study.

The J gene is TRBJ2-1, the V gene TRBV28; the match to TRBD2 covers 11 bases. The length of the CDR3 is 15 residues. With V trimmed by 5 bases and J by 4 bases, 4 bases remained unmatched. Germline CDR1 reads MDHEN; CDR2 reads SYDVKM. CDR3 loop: CASSPTSGAYNEQFF. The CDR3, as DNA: TGTGCCAGCAGTCCGACTAGCGGGGCTTACAATGAGCAGTTCTTC.

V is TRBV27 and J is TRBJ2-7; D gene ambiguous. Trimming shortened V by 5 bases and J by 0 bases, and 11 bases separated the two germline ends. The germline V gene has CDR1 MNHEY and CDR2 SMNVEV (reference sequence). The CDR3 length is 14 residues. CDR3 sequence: CASSRRVSSYEQYF. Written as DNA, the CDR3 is TGTGCCAGCAGTCGACGGGTGAGCTCCTACGAGCAGTACTTC.

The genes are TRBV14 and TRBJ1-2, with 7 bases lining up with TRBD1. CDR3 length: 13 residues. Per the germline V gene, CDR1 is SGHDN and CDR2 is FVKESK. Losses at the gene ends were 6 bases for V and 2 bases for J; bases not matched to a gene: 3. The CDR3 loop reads CASRPTGNYGYTF. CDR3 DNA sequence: TGTGCCAGCAGACCGACAGGGAACTATGGCTACACCTTC.

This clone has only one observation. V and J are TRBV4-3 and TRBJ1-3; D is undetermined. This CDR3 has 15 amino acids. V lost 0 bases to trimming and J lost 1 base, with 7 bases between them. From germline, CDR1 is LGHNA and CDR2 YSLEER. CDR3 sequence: CASSQDPRSGNTIYF. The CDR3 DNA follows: TGCGCCAGCAGCCAAGATCCCAGGTCTGGAAACACCATATATTTT.

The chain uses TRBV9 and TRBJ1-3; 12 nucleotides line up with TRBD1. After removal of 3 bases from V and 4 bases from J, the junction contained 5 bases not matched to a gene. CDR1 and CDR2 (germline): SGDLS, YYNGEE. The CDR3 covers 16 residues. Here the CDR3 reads CASSAGQGAKGNTIYF. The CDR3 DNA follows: TGTGCCAGCAGCGCGGGACAGGGGGCTAAAGGAAACACCATATATTTT.

The CDR3 nucleotides read TGTGCCAGTCAATCCGGGACAGGGGCTAATGAAAAACTGTTTTTT. Its translation: CASQSGTGANEKLFF. The genes are TRBV19 and TRBJ1-4; the match to TRBD1 covers 10 bases. Germline V lookup: CDR1 LNHDA, CDR2 SQIVND (reference sequence). The CDR3 has 15 amino acids. Germline trimming cut 8 bases from V and 3 bases from J; bases unmatched to any gene: 6.

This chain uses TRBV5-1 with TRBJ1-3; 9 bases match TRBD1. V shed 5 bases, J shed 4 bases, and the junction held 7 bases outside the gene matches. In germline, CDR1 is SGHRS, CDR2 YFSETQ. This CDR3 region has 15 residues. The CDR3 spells CASSFTGGAGNTIYF. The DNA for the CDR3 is TGCGCCAGCAGTTTCACAGGGGGCGCCGGAAACACCATATATTTT.

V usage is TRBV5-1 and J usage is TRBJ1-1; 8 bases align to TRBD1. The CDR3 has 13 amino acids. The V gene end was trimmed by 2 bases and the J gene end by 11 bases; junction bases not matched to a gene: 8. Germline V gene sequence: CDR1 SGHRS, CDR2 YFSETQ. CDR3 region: CASSFTFQGAAFF. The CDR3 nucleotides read TGCGCCAGCAGCTTTACGTTCCAGGGGGCGGCTTTCTTT.

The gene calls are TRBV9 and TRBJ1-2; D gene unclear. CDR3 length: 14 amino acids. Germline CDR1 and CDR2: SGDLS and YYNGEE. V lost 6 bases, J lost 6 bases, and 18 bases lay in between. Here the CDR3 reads CASNTFGLSNGYTF. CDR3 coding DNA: TGTGCCAGCAATACTTTCGGACTTTCTAATGGCTACACCTTC. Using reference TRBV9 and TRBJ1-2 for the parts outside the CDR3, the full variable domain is DSGVTQTPKHLITATGQRVTLRCSPRSGDLSVYWYQQSLDQGLQFLIQYYNGEERAKGNILERFSAQQFPDLHSELNLSSLELGDSALYFCASNTFGLSNGYTFGSGTRLTVV.

CDR3 sequence reads: CASSQAEGGSYEQYF. The CDR3 DNA is TGTGCCAGCAGCCAAGCCGAGGGAGGATCCTACGAGCAGTACTTC. The chain has TRBV4-2 and TRBJ2-7; TRBD2 might be the D (6 bases). The CDR3 is 15 amino acids. Trimming left V 1 base short and J 1 base short, with 11 bases between. In germline, CDR1 is LGHNA, CDR2 YNFKEQ.

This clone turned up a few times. DNA for the CDR3: TGTGCCAGCAGTATGAGGGAGCAGTACTTC. Translation gives CASSMREQYF. J is TRBJ2-7 and V is TRBV2; D unresolved. Trimming removed 5 bases from V and 7 bases from J, with 6 bases in between. Germline CDR1 and CDR2: SNHLY and FYNNEI. The CDR3 consists of 10 residues.

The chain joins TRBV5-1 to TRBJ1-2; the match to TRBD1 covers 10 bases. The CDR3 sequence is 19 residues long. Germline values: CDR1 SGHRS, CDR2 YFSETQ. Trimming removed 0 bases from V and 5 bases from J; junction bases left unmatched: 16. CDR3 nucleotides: TGCGCCAGCAGCTTGGCCCCCGCCGGGACAGGGGACCTAGGGTATGGCTACACCTTC. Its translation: CASSLAPAGTGDLGYGYTF.

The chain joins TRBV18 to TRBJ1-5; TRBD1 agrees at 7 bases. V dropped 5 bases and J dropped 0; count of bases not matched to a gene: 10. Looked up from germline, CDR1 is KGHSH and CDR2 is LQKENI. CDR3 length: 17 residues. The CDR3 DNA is TGTGCCAGCTCAAACAGGGGTCCGACTTATAGCAATCAGCCCCAGCATTTT. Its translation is CASSNRGPTYSNQPQHF.

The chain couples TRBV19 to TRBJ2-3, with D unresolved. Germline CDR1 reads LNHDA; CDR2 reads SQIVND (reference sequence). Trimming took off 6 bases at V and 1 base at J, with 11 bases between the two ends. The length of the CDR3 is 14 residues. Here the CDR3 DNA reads TGTGCCAGTAGGACATCCAGTGGCACAGATACGCAGTATTTT. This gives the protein CASRTSSGTDTQYF.

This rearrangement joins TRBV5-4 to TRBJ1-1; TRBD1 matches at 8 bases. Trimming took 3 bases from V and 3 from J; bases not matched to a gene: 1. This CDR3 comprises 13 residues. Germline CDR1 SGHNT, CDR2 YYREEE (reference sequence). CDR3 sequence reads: CASSSDRDTEAFF. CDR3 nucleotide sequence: TGTGCCAGCAGCTCGGACAGGGACACTGAAGCTTTCTTT.

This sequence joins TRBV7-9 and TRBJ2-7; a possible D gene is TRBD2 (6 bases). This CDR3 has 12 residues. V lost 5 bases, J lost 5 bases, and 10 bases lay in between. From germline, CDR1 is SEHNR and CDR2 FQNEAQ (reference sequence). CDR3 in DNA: TGTGCCAGCAGCCAGGGACTGAACGAGCAGTACTTC. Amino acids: CASSQGLNEQYF.

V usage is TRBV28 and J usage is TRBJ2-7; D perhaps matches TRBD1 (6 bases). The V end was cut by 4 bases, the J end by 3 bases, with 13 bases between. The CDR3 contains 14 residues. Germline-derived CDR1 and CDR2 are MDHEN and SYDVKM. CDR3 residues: CASSSGQINYEQYF. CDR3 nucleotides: TGTGCCAGCAGTTCAGGACAGATAAACTACGAGCAGTACTTC.

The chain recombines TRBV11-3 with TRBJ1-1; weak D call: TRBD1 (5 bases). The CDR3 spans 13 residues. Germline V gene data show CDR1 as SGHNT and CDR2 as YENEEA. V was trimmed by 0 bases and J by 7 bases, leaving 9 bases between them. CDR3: CASSLDRGSEAFF. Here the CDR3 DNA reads TGTGCCAGCAGCTTAGATCGGGGGAGTGAAGCTTTCTTT.

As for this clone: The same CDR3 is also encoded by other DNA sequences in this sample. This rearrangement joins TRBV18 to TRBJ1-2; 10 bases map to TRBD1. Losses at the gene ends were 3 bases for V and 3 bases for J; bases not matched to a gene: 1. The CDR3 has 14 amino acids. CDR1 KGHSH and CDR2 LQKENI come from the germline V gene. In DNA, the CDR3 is TGTGCCAGCTCACCGGGGACAGGGGACTATGGCTACACCTTC. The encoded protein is CASSPGTGDYGYTF.

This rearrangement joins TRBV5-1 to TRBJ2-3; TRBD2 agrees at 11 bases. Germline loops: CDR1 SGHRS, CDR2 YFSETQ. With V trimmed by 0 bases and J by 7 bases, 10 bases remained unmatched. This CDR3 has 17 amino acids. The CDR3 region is CASSLGAASGGLNTQYF. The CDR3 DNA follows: TGCGCCAGCAGCTTGGGGGCTGCTAGCGGGGGGTTAAATACGCAGTATTTT.

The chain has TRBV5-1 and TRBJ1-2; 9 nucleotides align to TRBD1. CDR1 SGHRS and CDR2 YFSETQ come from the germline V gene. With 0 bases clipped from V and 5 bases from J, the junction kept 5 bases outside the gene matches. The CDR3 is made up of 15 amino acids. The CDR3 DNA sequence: TGCGCCAGCAGCTTGGAGGCGGGGACAGGGTATGGCTACACCTTC. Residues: CASSLEAGTGYGYTF.

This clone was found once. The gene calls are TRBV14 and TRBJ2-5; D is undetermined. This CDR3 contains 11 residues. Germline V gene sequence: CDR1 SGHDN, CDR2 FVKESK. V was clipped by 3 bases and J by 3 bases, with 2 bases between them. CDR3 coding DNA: TGTGCCAGCAGCCACAAAGAGACCCAGTACTTC. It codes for CASSHKETQYF.

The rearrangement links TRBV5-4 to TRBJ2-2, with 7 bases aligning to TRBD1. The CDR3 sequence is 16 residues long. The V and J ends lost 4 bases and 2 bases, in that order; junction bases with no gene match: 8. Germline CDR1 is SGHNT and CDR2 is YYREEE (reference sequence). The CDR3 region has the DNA TGTGCCAGCAGCATTTACAGGGGATCTAACACCGGGGAGCTGTTTTTT. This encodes CASSIYRGSNTGELFF.

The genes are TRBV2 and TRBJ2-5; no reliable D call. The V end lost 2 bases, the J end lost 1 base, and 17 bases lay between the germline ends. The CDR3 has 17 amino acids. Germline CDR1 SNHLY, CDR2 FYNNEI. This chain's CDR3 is CASSESSLPTAQETQYF. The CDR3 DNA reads TGTGCCAGCAGTGAAAGTAGTTTACCTACAGCCCAAGAGACCCAGTACTTC.

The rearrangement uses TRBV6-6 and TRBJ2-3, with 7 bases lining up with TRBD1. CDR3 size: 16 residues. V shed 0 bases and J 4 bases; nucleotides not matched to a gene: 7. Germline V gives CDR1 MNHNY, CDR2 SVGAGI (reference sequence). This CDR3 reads CASSYSTGTFADTQYF. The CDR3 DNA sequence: TGTGCCAGCAGTTACTCGACAGGGACATTCGCAGATACGCAGTATTTT.

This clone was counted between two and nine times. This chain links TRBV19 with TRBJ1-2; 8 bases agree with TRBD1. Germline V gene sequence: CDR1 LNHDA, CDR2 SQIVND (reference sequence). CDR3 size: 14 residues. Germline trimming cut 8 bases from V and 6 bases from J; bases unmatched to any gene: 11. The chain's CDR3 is CASVRQGMIDGYTF. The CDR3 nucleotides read TGTGCCAGTGTTAGACAGGGGATGATAGATGGCTACACCTTC. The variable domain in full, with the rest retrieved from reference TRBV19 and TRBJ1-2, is DGGITQSPKYLFRKEGQNVTLSCEQNLNHDAMYWYRQDPGQGLRLIYYSQIVNDFQKGDIAEGYSVSREKKESFPLTVTSAQKNPTAFYLCASVRQGMIDGYTFGSGTRLTVV.

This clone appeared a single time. The CDR3 region is CASSGFYGYTF. CDR3 nucleotides: TGTGCCAGCTCGGGTTTCTATGGCTACACCTTC. The V call is TRBV6-1, the J call TRBJ1-2; D unresolved. Germline V gene lookup returns CDR1 MNHNS and CDR2 SASEGT. The V and J ends lost 8 bases and 4 bases respectively, with 8 bases between them. The CDR3 contains 11 residues.